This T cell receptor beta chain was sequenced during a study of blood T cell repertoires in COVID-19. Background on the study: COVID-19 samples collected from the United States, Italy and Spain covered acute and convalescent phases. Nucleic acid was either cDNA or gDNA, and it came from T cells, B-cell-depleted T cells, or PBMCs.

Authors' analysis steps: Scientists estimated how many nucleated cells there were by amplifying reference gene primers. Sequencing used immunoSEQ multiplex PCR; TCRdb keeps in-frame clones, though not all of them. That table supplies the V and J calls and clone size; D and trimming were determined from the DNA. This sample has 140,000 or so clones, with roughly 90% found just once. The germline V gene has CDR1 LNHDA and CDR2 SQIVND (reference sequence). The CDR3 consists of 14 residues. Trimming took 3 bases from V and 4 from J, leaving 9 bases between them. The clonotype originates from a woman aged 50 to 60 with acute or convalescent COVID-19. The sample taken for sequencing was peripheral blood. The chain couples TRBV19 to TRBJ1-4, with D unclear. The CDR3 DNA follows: TGTGCCAGTAGTATCGCGGCCCATAATGAAAAACTGTTTTTT. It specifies CASSIAAHNEKLFF.